This T cell receptor beta chain appears in the sequencing data of a study of blood T cell repertoires in COVID-19. Study context: COVID-19 samples from acute and convalescent phases originated in the United States, Italy and Spain. From T cells, B-cell-depleted T cells, or PBMCs came the material, which was cDNA or gDNA.

The germline gives CDR1 SGHKS, CDR2 YYEKEE (reference sequence). Trimming removed 4 bases from V and 4 bases from J; junction bases left unmatched: 8. This CDR3 is built from 14 residues. Original analysis: Amplification of reference gene primers was used by the study to estimate nucleated cell counts. Method: immunoSEQ multiplex PCR; TCRdb's copy keeps in-frame clones and lacks some. V and J calls and clone size come straight from that table; D and trimming were deduced from the DNA. The sample has around 200,000 clones, around 80% seen once; the top ten hold approximately 2.9%. The rearrangement links TRBV5-5 to TRBJ2-7, with 7 bases identical to TRBD2. Sequencing was done on a sample of peripheral blood. The TCR comes from a man in his forties or fifties with active or convalescent COVID-19. The CDR3 here is CASSGGLTAYEQYF. The CDR3 DNA is TGTGCCAGCAGCGGGGGACTAACGGCTTACGAGCAGTACTTC. Full variable domain (outside the CDR3, taken from reference TRBV5-5 and TRBJ2-7): DAGVTQSPTHLIKTRGQQVTLRCSPISGHKSVSWYQQVLGQGPQFIFQYYEKEERGRGNFPDRFSARQFPNYSSELNVNALLLGDSALYLCASSGGLTAYEQYFGPGTRLTVT.